The 11 T cell receptor beta chains reported below all come from one sample, sequenced in a study of blood T cell repertoires in COVID-19. Data came from immunoSEQ multiplex PCR; TCRdb stores just in-frame clones and leaves some out. Of a few hundred thousand clones in the sample, roughly 89% were seen once. Sequenced: PBMCs or T cells enriched from blood (not recorded which). These receptors came from a woman aged 45-60 years who had recovered from COVID-19.

The chain is built from TRBV11-2 and TRBJ2-7, with TRBD1 matching 9 bases. The CDR3 consists of 16 residues. Germline CDR1 SGHAT, CDR2 FQNNGV. The V gene end was trimmed by 5 bases and the J gene end by 0 bases; junction bases not matched to a gene: 8. CDR3 nucleotides: TGTGCCAGCAGCACAACGACAGGGGGGATCTCCTACGAGCAGTACTTC. It translates to CASSTTTGGISYEQYF.

This chain joins TRBV28 and TRBJ1-1, with TRBD1 identical over 12 bases. Germline lookup yields CDR1 MDHEN and CDR2 SYDVKM. V was clipped by 7 bases and J by 6 bases; unmatched bases: 12. This CDR3 has 16 residues. The CDR3 is CASISWGQGASAEAFF. In DNA, the CDR3 is TGTGCCAGCATCTCATGGGGACAGGGGGCGTCGGCTGAAGCTTTCTTT.

This clone was seen only once. The V call is TRBV10-3, the J call TRBJ1-2; D not resolved. V dropped 10 bases and J dropped 8 bases, with 20 bases sitting between them. The CDR3 consists of 13 residues. Germline assignment: CDR1 ENHRY and CDR2 SYGVKD. As DNA, the CDR3 is TGTGCCACCCTCGGGGAGGTCGTAGGCGGCTACACCTTC. Amino acids: CATLGEVVGGYTF.

This clone was recorded a few times. The chain has TRBV21-1 and TRBJ2-5; the D call of TRBD2 is as the table states it, not checked on the DNA. TRBV21-1 is designated a pseudogene. CDR3 length equals 16 residues. DNA of the CDR3: TGTGCCAGCAGCACTAGCGGGGGGGCCATTCGAGAGACCCAGTACTTC. It translates to CASSTSGGAIRETQYF.

J is TRBJ1-4 and V is TRBV13; TRBD1 agrees at 10 bases. The V gene's germline CDR1 is PRHDT and CDR2 FYEKMQ (reference sequence). Germline trimming cut 5 bases from V and 8 bases from J; bases unmatched to any gene: 8. This CDR3 has 15 residues. The CDR3 here is CASSDRDRGEEKLFF. The DNA of the CDR3 is TGTGCCAGCAGCGACCGGGACAGGGGCGAAGAAAAACTGTTTTTT.

The chain employs TRBV10-3 and TRBJ1-1; 9 bases agree with TRBD1. Trimming removed 5 bases from V and 8 bases from J; junction bases left unmatched: 6. Germline V lookup: CDR1 ENHRY, CDR2 SYGVKD. This CDR3 is 13 amino acids long. The CDR3 nucleotides read TGTGCCATCAGTACCGGGACAGGGTGGGAAGCTTTCTTT. Translating it yields CAISTGTGWEAFF.

The J gene is TRBJ1-2, the V gene TRBV28, with 9 positions matching TRBD1. Looked up from germline, CDR1 is MDHEN and CDR2 is SYDVKM. The V gene end was trimmed by 6 bases and the J gene end by 8 bases; junction bases not matched to a gene: 10. CDR3 length: 14 amino acids. CDR3: CASRATGTGKGYTF. In DNA, the CDR3 is TGTGCCAGCAGAGCCACCGGGACAGGGAAAGGCTACACCTTC.

The rearrangement joins TRBV27 to TRBJ2-1; D might be TRBD2 (6 bases). With 5 bases removed from V and 8 bases from J, the gap between germline ends came to 22 bases. The CDR3 runs 16 residues. CDR1 MNHEY and CDR2 SMNVEV come from the germline V gene (reference sequence). CDR3: CASSTKGGGASDEQFF. The CDR3 bases are TGTGCCAGCAGTACAAAAGGCGGCGGGGCTAGCGATGAGCAGTTCTTC.

This chain connects TRBV2 to TRBJ2-7; 11 bases are a match to TRBD1. The CDR3 loop spans 15 amino acids. J lost 3 bases, V lost 5 bases, and 6 bases had no gene match. The germline CDR1 and CDR2 sequences are SNHLY and FYNNEI. The CDR3, as DNA: TGTGCCAGCAGTTCCGGGACAGGGGGGTACTACGAGCAGTACTTC. This translates into CASSSGTGGYYEQYF.

This rearrangement joins TRBV6-5 to TRBJ1-1; 7 bases are shared with TRBD1. V was pared by 4 bases and J by 2 bases, with 1 base of the junction left unmatched. The V gene's germline CDR1 is MNHEY and CDR2 SVGAGI. The CDR3 length is 13 residues. In DNA, the CDR3 is TGTGCCAGCAGTTGGGACAGTAACACTGAAGCTTTCTTT. Translated, it gives CASSWDSNTEAFF.

This clone was found once. The chain employs TRBV5-1 and TRBJ1-2; D is possibly TRBD1 (6 bases). Germline V gene sequence: CDR1 SGHRS, CDR2 YFSETQ. V lost 4 bases, J lost 4 bases, and 11 bases lay in between. The CDR3 contains 13 residues. CDR3 nucleotides: TGCGCCAGCAGCCGGACAGAATCCTATGGCTACACCTTC. It specifies CASSRTESYGYTF.